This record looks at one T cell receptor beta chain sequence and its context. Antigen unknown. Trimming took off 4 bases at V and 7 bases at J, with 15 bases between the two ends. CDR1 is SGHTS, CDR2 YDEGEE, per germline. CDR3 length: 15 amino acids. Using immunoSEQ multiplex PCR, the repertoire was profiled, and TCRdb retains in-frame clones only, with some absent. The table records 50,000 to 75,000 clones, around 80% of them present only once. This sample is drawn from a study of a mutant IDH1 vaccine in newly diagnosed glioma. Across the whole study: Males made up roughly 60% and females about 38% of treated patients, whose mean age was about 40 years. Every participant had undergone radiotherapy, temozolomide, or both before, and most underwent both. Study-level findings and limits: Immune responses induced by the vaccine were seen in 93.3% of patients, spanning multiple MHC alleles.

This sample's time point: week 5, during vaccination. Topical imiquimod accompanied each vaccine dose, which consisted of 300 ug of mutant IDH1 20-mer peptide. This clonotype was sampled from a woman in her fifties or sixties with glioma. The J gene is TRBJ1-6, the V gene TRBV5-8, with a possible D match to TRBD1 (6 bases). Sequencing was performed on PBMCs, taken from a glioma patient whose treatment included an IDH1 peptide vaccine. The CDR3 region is CASSGGTQPNSPLHF. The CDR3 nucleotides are TGTGCCAGCAGCGGTGGGACACAACCCAATTCACCCCTCCACTTT.